The rows below give T cell receptor beta chains drawn from one sample of a study of cytomegalovirus exposure and HLA in healthy donors. Sequenced by immunoSEQ multiplex PCR; TCRdb stores in-frame clones only, minus some. Here the sample spans 150,000 or so clones, approximately 86% being singletons. The material sequenced was PBMCs. These receptors all come from a woman aged 18 to 35 in good health and CMV-seronegative. Both conserved end residues are part of each CDR3. D genes are given only for firm matches. Where a row states a size, it is once, few, many or the class of an expanded clone; other rows omit it.

J gene: TRBJ2-1
clone size: .
D gene: TRBD2
V gene: TRBV5-4
CDR3 length: 15
CDR3 protein: CASSPGLAGGNEQFF
CDR3 DNA: TGTGCCAGCAGCCCGGGACTAGCGGGGGGAAATGAGCAGTTCTTC

J gene: TRBJ1-4
clone size: few
D gene: .
V gene: TRBV6-5
CDR3 length: 15
CDR3 protein: CASSLSGGSNEKLFF
CDR3 DNA: TGTGCCAGCAGTCTTTCGGGGGGCTCTAATGAAAAACTGTTTTTT

J gene: TRBJ1-1
clone size: .
D gene: .
V gene: TRBV4-2
CDR3 length: 15
CDR3 protein: CASSQVVGVVAEAFF
CDR3 DNA: TGTGCCAGCAGCCAGGTTGTAGGGGTCGTCGCTGAAGCTTTCTTT

J gene: TRBJ2-1
clone size: .
D gene: TRBD2
V gene: TRBV7-3
CDR3 length: 15
CDR3 protein: CASSMGLAGPNEQFF
CDR3 DNA: TGTGCCAGCAGCATGGGACTAGCGGGACCCAATGAGCAGTTCTTC

J gene: TRBJ1-3
clone size: few
D gene: .
V gene: TRBV5-4
CDR3 length: 14
CDR3 protein: CASSPSGGGNTIYF
CDR3 DNA: TGTGCCAGCAGCCCCTCGGGGGGAGGAAACACCATATATTTT

J gene: TRBJ1-5
clone size: .
D gene: .
V gene: TRBV6-1
CDR3 length: 13
CDR3 protein: CASMTSLNQPQHF
CDR3 DNA: TGTGCCAGCATGACTTCCCTCAATCAGCCCCAGCATTTT

J gene: TRBJ1-4
clone size: .
D gene: .
V gene: TRBV9
CDR3 length: 12
CDR3 protein: CASSSGRQKLFF
CDR3 DNA: TGTGCCAGCAGCTCGGGTCGTCAAAAACTGTTTTTT

J gene: TRBJ1-5
clone size: .
D gene: .
V gene: TRBV4-1
CDR3 length: 13
CDR3 protein: CASSRSSSQPQHF
CDR3 DNA: TGCGCCAGCAGCAGGAGTAGTAGTCAGCCCCAGCATTTT

J gene: TRBJ1-1
clone size: .
D gene: .
V gene: TRBV27
CDR3 length: 14
CDR3 protein: CASSFLDRNTEAFF
CDR3 DNA: TGTGCCAGCAGTTTCCTGGACAGGAACACTGAAGCTTTCTTT

J gene: TRBJ2-7
clone size: .
D gene: TRBD2
V gene: TRBV6-6
CDR3 length: 15
CDR3 protein: CASSYKTSGVYEQYF
CDR3 DNA: TGTGCCAGCAGTTACAAGACTAGCGGGGTGTACGAGCAGTACTTC

J gene: TRBJ2-3
clone size: few
D gene: .
V gene: TRBV4-1
CDR3 length: 16
CDR3 protein: CASSQARGLSTDTQYF
CDR3 DNA: TGCGCCAGCAGCCAAGCTCGGGGGTTAAGCACAGATACGCAGTATTTT

J gene: TRBJ2-5
clone size: .
D gene: TRBD1
V gene: TRBV4-1
CDR3 length: 20
CDR3 protein: CASSQLTAGQGRAYQETQYF
CDR3 DNA: TGCGCCAGCAGCCAGCTAACAGCGGGACAGGGCCGAGCGTACCAAGAGACCCAGTACTTC

J gene: TRBJ1-1
clone size: .
D gene: .
V gene: TRBV11-3
CDR3 length: 13
CDR3 protein: CASSSGENTEAFF
CDR3 DNA: TGTGCCAGCAGCTCCGGGGAAAACACTGAAGCTTTCTTT

J gene: TRBJ2-3
clone size: .
D gene: TRBD2
V gene: TRBV29-1
CDR3 length: 13
CDR3 protein: CSGRGTTGDTQYF
CDR3 DNA: TGCAGCGGCCGTGGGACTACCGGAGATACGCAGTATTTT

J gene: TRBJ2-1
clone size: .
D gene: TRBD2
V gene: TRBV27
CDR3 length: 15
CDR3 protein: CATFDPGLVDDEQFF
CDR3 DNA: TGTGCCACCTTCGACCCAGGACTAGTAGACGATGAGCAGTTCTTC

J gene: TRBJ2-2
clone size: .
D gene: TRBD1
V gene: TRBV7-3
CDR3 length: 15
CDR3 protein: CASSSTGGWSGELFF
CDR3 DNA: TGTGCCAGCAGCTCGACAGGGGGTTGGTCCGGGGAGCTGTTTTTT

J gene: TRBJ1-1
clone size: .
D gene: .
V gene: TRBV28
CDR3 length: 15
CDR3 protein: CASTPAGGVNTEAFF
CDR3 DNA: TGTGCCAGCACTCCCGCCGGCGGAGTGAACACTGAAGCTTTCTTT

J gene: TRBJ2-1
clone size: .
D gene: .
V gene: TRBV28
CDR3 length: 15
CDR3 protein: CASLPSWSSYNEQFF
CDR3 DNA: TGTGCCAGCCTACCGTCCTGGAGCTCCTACAATGAGCAGTTCTTC

J gene: TRBJ1-1
clone size: .
D gene: .
V gene: TRBV19
CDR3 length: 13
CDR3 protein: CASSSRLKLEAFF
CDR3 DNA: TGTGCCAGTAGCTCCCGACTGAAACTTGAAGCTTTCTTT

J gene: TRBJ2-1
clone size: .
D gene: TRBD2
V gene: TRBV9
CDR3 length: 15
CDR3 protein: CASSGWTSGNNEQFF
CDR3 DNA: TGTGCCAGCAGCGGTTGGACTAGCGGGAACAATGAGCAGTTCTTC

J gene: TRBJ1-4
clone size: .
D gene: .
V gene: TRBV27
CDR3 length: 13
CDR3 protein: CATRAGAWEKLFF
CDR3 DNA: TGTGCCACCAGGGCGGGGGCTTGGGAAAAACTGTTTTTT

J gene: TRBJ2-5
clone size: .
D gene: TRBD2
V gene: TRBV28
CDR3 length: 15
CDR3 protein: CASISTSGIQETQYF
CDR3 DNA: TGTGCCAGCATTTCGACTAGCGGAATACAAGAGACCCAGTACTTC

J gene: TRBJ2-5
clone size: .
D gene: TRBD2
V gene: TRBV19
CDR3 length: 14
CDR3 protein: CASSIGSGRETQYF
CDR3 DNA: TGTGCCAGTAGTATAGGCAGCGGGAGGGAGACCCAGTACTTC

J gene: TRBJ2-3
clone size: .
D gene: TRBD1
V gene: TRBV5-1
CDR3 length: 14
CDR3 protein: CASSLGTGPDTQYF
CDR3 DNA: TGCGCCAGCAGCCTTGGGACAGGCCCAGATACGCAGTATTTT

J gene: TRBJ2-7
clone size: .
D gene: .
V gene: TRBV5-6
CDR3 length: 11
CDR3 protein: CASTDRGEQYF
CDR3 DNA: TGTGCCAGCACCGATCGGGGGGAGCAGTACTTC

J gene: TRBJ2-3
clone size: .
D gene: .
V gene: TRBV11-2
CDR3 length: 13
CDR3 protein: CASGTTSTDTQYF
CDR3 DNA: TGTGCCAGCGGGACAACAAGCACAGATACGCAGTATTTT

J gene: TRBJ1-1
clone size: .
D gene: .
V gene: TRBV30
CDR3 length: 12
CDR3 protein: CARKEGGTEAFF
CDR3 DNA: TGTGCCCGGAAAGAGGGGGGGACTGAAGCTTTCTTT

J gene: TRBJ1-4
clone size: .
D gene: TRBD1
V gene: TRBV28
CDR3 length: 15
CDR3 protein: CASSSGTAVNEKLFF
CDR3 DNA: TGTGCCAGCAGCTCCGGGACAGCAGTAAATGAAAAACTGTTTTTT

J gene: TRBJ1-5
clone size: .
D gene: .
V gene: TRBV28
CDR3 length: 12
CDR3 protein: CASSLQGQPQHF
CDR3 DNA: TGTGCCAGCAGCCTTCAGGGGCAGCCCCAGCATTTT

J gene: TRBJ2-7
clone size: .
D gene: TRBD2
V gene: TRBV6-5
CDR3 length: 15
CDR3 protein: CASSTTSASSYEQYF
CDR3 DNA: TGTGCCAGCAGCACTACTAGCGCCAGCTCCTACGAGCAGTACTTC

J gene: TRBJ2-5
clone size: few
D gene: TRBD1
V gene: TRBV7-2
CDR3 length: 14
CDR3 protein: CASSPGQGRETQYF
CDR3 DNA: TGTGCCAGCTCCCCGGGACAGGGGAGAGAGACCCAGTACTTC

J gene: TRBJ2-5
clone size: .
D gene: .
V gene: TRBV6-1
CDR3 length: 14
CDR3 protein: CATGSSGTQETQYF
CDR3 DNA: TGCGCGACAGGGAGCTCAGGGACTCAAGAGACCCAGTACTTC

J gene: TRBJ2-3
clone size: .
D gene: .
V gene: TRBV19
CDR3 length: 15
CDR3 protein: CASSLWRDGTDTQYF
CDR3 DNA: TGTGCCAGTAGTCTCTGGCGGGATGGCACAGATACGCAGTATTTT

J gene: TRBJ2-5
clone size: .
D gene: .
V gene: TRBV6-1
CDR3 length: 14
CDR3 protein: CASSLKTEGETQYF
CDR3 DNA: TGTGCCAGCAGTCTTAAGACAGAAGGAGAGACCCAGTACTTC

J gene: TRBJ2-7
clone size: .
D gene: TRBD1
V gene: TRBV19
CDR3 length: 15
CDR3 protein: CASSIDGDSPNEQYF
CDR3 DNA: TGTGCCAGTAGTATAGATGGGGACAGTCCCAACGAGCAGTACTTC

J gene: TRBJ1-1
clone size: .
D gene: .
V gene: TRBV30
CDR3 length: 13
CDR3 protein: CAWSPIASTEAFF
CDR3 DNA: TGTGCCTGGAGTCCTATAGCGAGCACTGAAGCTTTCTTT

J gene: TRBJ2-1
clone size: .
D gene: TRBD2
V gene: TRBV7-9
CDR3 length: 19
CDR3 protein: CASRIGVAGGKSSYNEQFF
CDR3 DNA: TGTGCCAGCAGAATAGGAGTAGCGGGAGGAAAGAGCTCCTACAATGAGCAGTTCTTC

J gene: TRBJ2-7
clone size: .
D gene: TRBD1
V gene: TRBV30
CDR3 length: 15
CDR3 protein: CAWIGGPKEPYEQYF
CDR3 DNA: TGTGCCTGGATAGGGGGCCCCAAGGAACCCTACGAGCAGTACTTC

J gene: TRBJ2-2
clone size: .
D gene: .
V gene: TRBV2
CDR3 length: 15
CDR3 protein: CASSELAVLPGELFF
CDR3 DNA: TGTGCCAGCAGTGAATTAGCGGTTCTCCCCGGGGAGCTGTTTTTT

J gene: TRBJ1-1
clone size: few
D gene: .
V gene: TRBV6-1
CDR3 length: 13
CDR3 protein: CASSLGQNTEAFF
CDR3 DNA: TGTGCCAGCTCCTTGGGACAGAACACTGAAGCTTTCTTT

J gene: TRBJ2-7
clone size: .
D gene: TRBD2
V gene: TRBV6-6
CDR3 length: 13
CDR3 protein: CASSWGRGYEQYF
CDR3 DNA: TGTGCCAGTAGTTGGGGGAGGGGCTACGAGCAGTACTTC

J gene: TRBJ1-1
clone size: .
D gene: .
V gene: TRBV5-1
CDR3 length: 13
CDR3 protein: CASRYGGRFEAFF
CDR3 DNA: TGCGCCAGCAGATACGGGGGTAGATTTGAAGCTTTCTTT

J gene: TRBJ1-2
clone size: .
D gene: TRBD1
V gene: TRBV7-9
CDR3 length: 14
CDR3 protein: CASSLGQGAYGYTF
CDR3 DNA: TGTGCCAGCAGCTTAGGTCAGGGGGCCTATGGCTACACCTTC

J gene: TRBJ2-7
clone size: .
D gene: TRBD2
V gene: TRBV6-8
CDR3 length: 17
CDR3 protein: CASSIDRAGGNSYEQYF
CDR3 DNA: TGTGCCAGCAGTATCGACAGGGCGGGGGGGAACTCCTACGAGCAGTACTTC

J gene: TRBJ2-4
clone size: .
D gene: TRBD1
V gene: TRBV12-5
CDR3 length: 13
CDR3 protein: CASGLDRGDIQYF
CDR3 DNA: TGTGCTAGTGGACTGGACAGGGGAGACATTCAGTACTTC

J gene: TRBJ1-1
clone size: .
D gene: TRBD1
V gene: TRBV7-6
CDR3 length: 14
CDR3 protein: CASNAGQGNTEAFF
CDR3 DNA: TGTGCCAGCAATGCGGGACAGGGGAACACTGAAGCTTTCTTT

J gene: TRBJ1-2
clone size: .
D gene: .
V gene: TRBV30
CDR3 length: 12
CDR3 protein: CAWSVEGNGYTF
CDR3 DNA: TGTGCCTGGAGTGTGGAGGGAAACGGCTACACCTTC

J gene: TRBJ2-7
clone size: once
D gene: TRBD2
V gene: TRBV19
CDR3 length: 16
CDR3 protein: CASSIMTSGRAGEQYF
CDR3 DNA: TGTGCCAGTAGTATAATGACTAGCGGGAGGGCCGGCGAGCAGTACTTC

J gene: TRBJ2-1
clone size: .
D gene: TRBD2
V gene: TRBV5-1
CDR3 length: 16
CDR3 protein: CASSFPRLAGENEQFF
CDR3 DNA: TGCGCCAGCAGCTTTCCTCGACTAGCGGGAGAGAATGAGCAGTTCTTC

J gene: TRBJ1-6
clone size: .
D gene: .
V gene: TRBV6-5
CDR3 length: 16
CDR3 protein: CASSYRGTKSGSPLHF
CDR3 DNA: TGTGCCAGCAGTTACAGGGGGACAAAATCGGGTTCACCCCTCCACTTT

J gene: TRBJ1-5
clone size: .
D gene: .
V gene: TRBV6-1
CDR3 length: 15
CDR3 protein: CASSERGSNNQPQHF
CDR3 DNA: TGTGCCAGCAGCGAAAGGGGGAGCAACAATCAGCCCCAGCATTTT